This passage covers 28 T cell receptor beta chains from one sample sequenced in a study of response to subunit inactivated influenza vaccine. TCRdb recomputed calls from the RT-PCR reads with MiXCR, one row per CDR3 protein. This table has some 600,000 distinct CDR3 sequences, 13% to 15% appearing once. This material consisted of PBMCs from blood, taken 14 to 15 days before vaccination. These receptors all stem from a man aged 50 to 60 who received an inactivated influenza vaccine.

This clonotype has ten or more counts. The CDR3 DNA reads as TGCGCCAGCAAAACTAGCGGGTACAATGAGCAGTTCTTC. Its protein product is CASKTSGYNEQFF. The chain links TRBV5-1 to TRBJ2-1; TRBD2 matches at 9 bases. This CDR3 is built from 13 residues. V lost 6 bases, J lost 4 bases, and 2 bases stayed unmatched. Germline V gene sequence: CDR1 SGHRS, CDR2 YFSETQ.

This clonotype was recorded many times. The V gene is TRBV5-1, the J gene TRBJ2-7; 7 bases are shared with TRBD1. CDR1 and CDR2 (germline): SGHRS, YFSETQ. This CDR3 spans 15 amino acids. V trimming: 0 bases; J trimming: 0 bases; junction bases outside the gene matches: 3. The DNA for the CDR3 is TGCGCCAGCAGCTTGGGGACAGGTGTCTCCTACGAGCAGTACTTC. Encoded protein: CASSLGTGVSYEQYF.

The rearrangement links TRBV12-3 or TRBV12-4 to TRBJ2-3; D is ambiguous. With 6 bases removed from V and 4 bases from J, the gap between germline ends came to 5 bases. The CDR3 sequence is 11 residues long. For the CDR3, the DNA is TGTGCCAGCAGGATGTCAGATACGCAGTATTTT. Its protein product is CASRMSDTQYF.

This chain uses TRBV7-9 with TRBJ2-5; TRBD1 agrees at 8 bases. The CDR3 has 14 residues. V lost 11 bases, J lost 4 bases, and 12 bases stayed unmatched. Germline values: CDR1 SEHNR, CDR2 FQNEAQ (reference sequence). CDR3 nucleotides: TGTGCCTGTTCCGACAGGGGTCTTGGAGAGACCCAGTACTTC. It translates to CACSDRGLGETQYF.

The chain couples TRBV28 to TRBJ2-7; TRBD1 might be the D (5 bases). The CDR3 loop spans 15 amino acids. V lost 1 base, J lost 2 bases, and 12 bases lay in between. Germline V gives CDR1 MDHEN, CDR2 SYDVKM. As DNA, the CDR3 is TGTGCCAGCAGTTTATATATGGACAAACCCTACGAGCAGTACTTC. Protein sequence: CASSLYMDKPYEQYF.

DNA for the CDR3: TGTGCCAGCAGCCAGTACGGCGAGGTTAGGGTCTACGAGCAGTACTTC. Translating it yields CASSQYGEVRVYEQYF. The chain combines TRBV4-2 with TRBJ2-7; the D is unclear. Germline V lookup: CDR1 LGHNA, CDR2 YNFKEQ. The CDR3 length is 16 residues. Deletions cut 3 bases from V and 3 bases from J, with 18 bases between.

The chain couples TRBV20-1 to TRBJ2-3, with 9 bases that match TRBD1. The V gene's germline CDR1 is DFQATT and CDR2 SNEGSKA (reference sequence). The CDR3 has 15 amino acids. After removal of 5 bases from V and 4 bases from J, the junction contained 10 bases not matched to a gene. The CDR3 DNA follows: TGCAGTGCTCGGAGGACAGGGGTCATTCCAGATACGCAGTATTTT. Its translation is CSARRTGVIPDTQYF.

In this sample, this clonotype turned up a few times. V is TRBV4-1 and J is TRBJ2-1; 9 bases agree with TRBD1. Germline CDR1 reads MGHRA; CDR2 reads YSYEKL. With 5 bases clipped from V and 1 base from J, the junction kept 6 bases outside the gene matches. The CDR3 consists of 16 residues. In nucleotides, the CDR3 is TGCGCCAGCAGCGAGAGGGGGACAGGGTCCTACAATGAGCAGTTCTTC. Translated: CASSERGTGSYNEQFF.

This chain joins TRBV5-1 and TRBJ2-7, with D perhaps matching TRBD1 (6 bases). V was clipped by 2 bases and J by 4 bases, with 16 bases between them. The CDR3 extends over 15 amino acids. From germline, CDR1 is SGHRS and CDR2 YFSETQ. The CDR3 DNA reads as TGCGCCAGCAGCTTAGAGGGACAATCGGTTTACGAGCAGTACTTC. As protein: CASSLEGQSVYEQYF.

This clonotype was detected a few times. The chain joins TRBV3-1 to TRBJ1-6; a possible D gene is TRBD1 (5 bases). Germline V gene data show CDR1 as LGHDT and CDR2 as YNNKEL (reference sequence). V lost 1 base and J 8 bases, leaving 12 bases between the germline ends. This CDR3 has 15 residues. DNA for the CDR3: TGTGCCAGCAGCCAAGTGTCCGACAGAGATTCACCCCTCCACTTT. Its translation is CASSQVSDRDSPLHF. Full variable domain (missing parts from reference TRBV3-1 and TRBJ1-6): DTAVSQTPKYLVTQMGNDKSIKCEQNLGHDTMYWYKQDSKKFLKIMFSYNNKELIINETVPNRFSPKSPDKAHLNLHINSLELGDSAVYFCASSQVSDRDSPLHFGNGTRLTVT.

The V call is TRBV20-1, the J call TRBJ1-2; D uncertain. Germline CDR1 DFQATT, CDR2 SNEGSKA (reference sequence). This CDR3 contains 14 residues. Trimming took off 0 bases at V and 4 bases at J, with 12 bases between the two ends. Here the CDR3 DNA reads TGCAGTGCTAGAGATGTCAGTTACCCCTATGGCTACACCTTC. The encoded protein is CSARDVSYPYGYTF.

This clonotype was counted between two and nine times. CDR3 nucleotides: TGTGCCAGCAGCCAAGGACAGGGTAACAATCAGCCCCAGCATTTT. Translated: CASSQGQGNNQPQHF. The chain carries TRBV7-9 and TRBJ1-5, with 8 bases identical to TRBD1. Germline V gives CDR1 SEHNR, CDR2 FQNEAQ (reference sequence). V gave up 5 bases and J gave up 3 bases; unmatched junction bases: 6. The CDR3 length is 15 residues.

This clonotype was observed a few times. The chain joins TRBV6-5 to TRBJ2-3; TRBD2 aligns across 8 bases. V dropped 0 bases and J dropped 0; count of bases not matched to a gene: 8. The CDR3 is made up of 18 amino acids. Germline CDR1 MNHEY, CDR2 SVGAGI. CDR3 loop: CASSYSGRLASSTDTQYF. The CDR3 nucleotides are TGTGCCAGCAGTTACTCAGGGAGACTAGCGAGTAGCACAGATACGCAGTATTTT.

CDR3 in DNA: TGTGCCAGCAGCTTACTAGGCTTGGCTGAGCAGTTCTTC. Its protein product is CASSLLGLAEQFF. The rearrangement links TRBV7-2 to TRBJ2-1; D is undetermined. Germline assignment: CDR1 SGHTA and CDR2 FQGNSA. V lost 2 bases, J lost 9 bases, and 11 bases lay in between. The CDR3 has 13 amino acids. The variable domain in full, with the rest retrieved from reference TRBV7-2 and TRBJ2-1, is GAGVSQSPSNKVTEKGKDVELRCDPISGHTALYWYRQSLGQGLEFLIYFQGNSAPDKSGLPSDRFSAERTGGSVSTLTIQRTQQEDSAVYLCASSLLGLAEQFFGPGTRLTVL.

V and J are TRBV6-2 or TRBV6-3 and TRBJ2-7; D unresolved. The CDR3 is made up of 14 amino acids. Germline V gives CDR1 MNHEY, CDR2 SVGEGT. The ends were cut back, 10 bases at V and 7 bases at J, with 23 bases in the middle. The CDR3 region has the DNA TGTGCCACGGGTGGGCTCTTATCTCGTTTGGAGCAGTACTTC. It codes for CATGGLLSRLEQYF.

This clonotype has ten or more counts. This sequence joins TRBV28 and TRBJ1-5, with D tentatively TRBD1 (6 bases). With 4 bases removed from V and 3 bases from J, the gap between germline ends came to 16 bases. The CDR3 is made up of 16 amino acids. The germline CDR1 and CDR2 sequences are MDHEN and SYDVKM. The CDR3 region is CASSSLTQGSNQPQHF. In DNA, the CDR3 is TGTGCCAGCAGTTCTCTTACACAGGGTTCCAATCAGCCCCAGCATTTT. Drawing the rest from reference TRBV28 and TRBJ1-5, the complete variable domain is DVKVTQSSRYLVKRTGEKVFLECVQDMDHENMFWYRQDPGLGLRLIYFSYDVKMKEKGDIPEGYSVSREKKERFSLILESASTNQTSMYLCASSSLTQGSNQPQHFGDGTRLSIL.

The table lists this clonotype with a few counts. The chain has TRBV24-1 and TRBJ2-1, with TRBD1 identical over 10 bases. J gave up 12 bases and V 4 bases, and 5 bases lay outside the gene matches. The CDR3 has 13 residues. Per germline, CDR1 KGHDR and CDR2 SFDVKD. The chain's CDR3 is CATSEGQGVAQFF. In nucleotides, the CDR3 is TGTGCCACCAGTGAAGGACAGGGGGTCGCGCAGTTCTTC.

This chain joins TRBV2 and TRBJ2-5, with TRBD2 matching 7 bases. The CDR3 has 13 amino acids. V lost 7 bases, J lost 2 bases, and 4 bases stayed unmatched. CDR1 is SNHLY, CDR2 FYNNEI, per germline. The CDR3 spells CASKASGQETQYF. As DNA, the CDR3 is TGTGCCAGCAAAGCTAGCGGACAAGAGACCCAGTACTTC.

The chain combines TRBV6-5 with TRBJ2-3; D may be TRBD2 (5 bases). The CDR3 covers 17 residues. The germline V gene has CDR1 MNHEY and CDR2 SVGAGI. The V end was cut by 0 bases, the J end by 0 bases, with 13 bases between. In nucleotides, the CDR3 is TGTGCCAGCAGTTACTCTCTCTCAGCGGCTAGCACAGATACGCAGTATTTT. This gives the protein CASSYSLSAASTDTQYF.

This clonotype was seen repeatedly, ten times or more. The V gene is TRBV29-1, the J gene TRBJ2-4; D is perhaps TRBD1 or TRBD2 (6 bases each). From germline, CDR1 is SQVTM and CDR2 ANQGSEA. CDR3 length: 11 amino acids. Trimming took off 2 bases at V and 8 bases at J, with 7 bases between the two ends. The CDR3 is CSVERGDIQYF. The CDR3 nucleotides are TGCAGCGTTGAAAGGGGGGACATTCAGTACTTC.

This clonotype was counted between two and nine times. This CDR3 reads CASGQGGQETQYF. The CDR3, as DNA: TGTGCCAGCGGGCAGGGCGGCCAAGAGACCCAGTACTTC. The genes are TRBV6-1 and TRBJ2-5, with D tentatively TRBD1 (5 bases). Germline lookup yields CDR1 MNHNS and CDR2 SASEGT. V dropped 8 bases and J dropped 1 base, with 11 bases sitting between them. The CDR3 consists of 13 residues.

This clonotype was found a few times. The chain carries TRBV6-1 and TRBJ1-6, with 7 nucleotides matching TRBD1. CDR1 and CDR2 from the germline V gene are MNHNS and SASEGT. This CDR3 comprises 19 residues. With 6 bases clipped from V and 0 bases from J, the junction kept 14 bases outside the gene matches. The CDR3 sequence: CASSSDRETVLSYNSPLHF. CDR3 coding DNA: TGTGCCAGCAGCTCTGACAGGGAAACGGTCCTCTCCTATAATTCACCCCTCCACTTT.

A few counts support this clonotype. The chain recombines TRBV29-1 with TRBJ2-3, with D possibly matching TRBD1 (6 bases). Germline CDR1 SQVTM, CDR2 ANQGSEA. This CDR3 region has 16 residues. V was cut by 4 bases and J by 0 bases, with 17 bases left in between. The DNA of the CDR3 is TGCAGCGTTGGCCAGGGGTTCCTTATTAGCACAGATACGCAGTATTTT. The encoded protein is CSVGQGFLISTDTQYF.

The chain joins TRBV19 to TRBJ2-1; TRBD2 aligns across 8 bases. The CDR3 length is 15 residues. The junction had 4 bases not matched to a gene; V was cut back by 3 bases and J by 3 bases. Per the germline V gene, CDR1 is LNHDA and CDR2 is SQIVND (reference sequence). This CDR3 reads CASSMQAGGYNEQFF. The CDR3 DNA reads TGTGCCAGTAGTATGCAGGCGGGAGGCTACAATGAGCAGTTCTTC.

V usage is TRBV4-1 and J usage is TRBJ2-6, with D perhaps TRBD2 (6 bases). Trimming took off 3 bases at V and 3 bases at J, with 12 bases between the two ends. The germline CDR1 and CDR2 sequences are MGHRA and YSYEKL. The CDR3 runs to 16 residues. The CDR3 DNA reads as TGCGCCAGCAGCCAGGGCCCGGGGGTTGGGGCCAACGTCCTGACTTTC. It translates to CASSQGPGVGANVLTF.

This clonotype was picked up a small number of times. In DNA form, the CDR3 reads TGTGCCAGCAGCTTTTCCGAGTATAGCACCGGGGAGCTGTTTTTT. This sequence encodes CASSFSEYSTGELFF. The rearrangement links TRBV7-2 to TRBJ2-2; no firm D call. V was clipped by 3 bases and J by 4 bases, with 12 bases between them. There are 15 residues in the CDR3. CDR1 is SGHTA, CDR2 FQGNSA, per germline.

This clonotype was observed a handful of times. The chain joins TRBV28 to TRBJ2-7; 13 bases map to TRBD2. There are 13 residues in the CDR3. V was pared by 10 bases and J by 5 bases, with 5 bases of the junction left unmatched. Looked up from germline, CDR1 is MDHEN and CDR2 is SYDVKM. The DNA for the CDR3 is TGTGCCATCGGACTAGCGGGAGTAGACGAGCAGTACTTC. This sequence encodes CAIGLAGVDEQYF.

This chain's CDR3 is CASSSRRAGYTF. The CDR3 DNA is TGTGCCAGCAGTTCAAGACGGGCTGGCTACACCTTC. This sequence joins TRBV6-5 and TRBJ1-2; D call uncertain. This CDR3 comprises 12 residues. V was cut by 4 bases and J by 7 bases, with 10 bases left in between. Germline CDR1 and CDR2: MNHEY and SVGAGI.